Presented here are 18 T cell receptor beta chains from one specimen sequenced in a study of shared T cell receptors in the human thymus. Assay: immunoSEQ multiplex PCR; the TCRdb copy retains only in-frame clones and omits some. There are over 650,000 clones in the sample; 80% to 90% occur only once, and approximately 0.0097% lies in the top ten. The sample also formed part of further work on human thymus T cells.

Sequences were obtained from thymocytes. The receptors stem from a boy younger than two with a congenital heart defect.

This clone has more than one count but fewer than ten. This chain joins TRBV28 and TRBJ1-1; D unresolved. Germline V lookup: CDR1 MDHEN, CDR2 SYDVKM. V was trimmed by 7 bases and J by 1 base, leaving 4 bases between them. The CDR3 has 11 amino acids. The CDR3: CASIKNTEAFF. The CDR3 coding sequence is TGTGCCAGCATTAAGAACACTGAAGCTTTCTTT.

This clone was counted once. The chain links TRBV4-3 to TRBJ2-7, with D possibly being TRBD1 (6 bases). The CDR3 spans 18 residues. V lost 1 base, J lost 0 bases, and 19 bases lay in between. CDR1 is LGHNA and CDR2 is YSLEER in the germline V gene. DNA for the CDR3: TGCGCCAGCAGCCAAGTCCCCTTCGACAGGCGAAACTCCTACGAGCAGTACTTC. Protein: CASSQVPFDRRNSYEQYF.

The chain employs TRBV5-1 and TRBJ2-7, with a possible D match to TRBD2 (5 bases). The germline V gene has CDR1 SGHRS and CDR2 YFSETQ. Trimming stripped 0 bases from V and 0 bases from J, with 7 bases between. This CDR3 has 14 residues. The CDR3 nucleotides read TGCGCCAGCAGCTTGGGCGGGTACTCCTACGAGCAGTACTTC. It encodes CASSLGGYSYEQYF. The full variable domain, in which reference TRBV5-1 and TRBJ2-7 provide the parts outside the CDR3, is KAGVTQTPRYLIKTRGQQVTLSCSPISGHRSVSWYQQTPGQGLQFLFEYFSETQRNKGNFPGRFSGRQFSNSRSEMNVSTLELGDSALYLCASSLGGYSYEQYFGPGTRLTVT.

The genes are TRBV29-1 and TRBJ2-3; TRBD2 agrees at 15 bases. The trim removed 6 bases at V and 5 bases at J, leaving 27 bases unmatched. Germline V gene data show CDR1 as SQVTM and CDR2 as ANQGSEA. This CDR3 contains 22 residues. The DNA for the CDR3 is TGCAGCGTCCCCGCCGGGACGGGGTGGACTAGCGGGAGGGCAGCCGGGGTAGATACGCAGTATTTT. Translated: CSVPAGTGWTSGRAAGVDTQYF.

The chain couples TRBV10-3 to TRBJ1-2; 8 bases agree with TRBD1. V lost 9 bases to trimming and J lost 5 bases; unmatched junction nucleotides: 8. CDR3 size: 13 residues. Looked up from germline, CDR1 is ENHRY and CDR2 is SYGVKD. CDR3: CAITGQGPYGYTF. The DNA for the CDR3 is TGTGCCATAACTGGACAGGGCCCTTATGGCTACACCTTC.

The CDR3 protein is CSVGLAVGYQETQYF. Written as DNA, the CDR3 is TGCAGCGTTGGACTAGCGGTGGGGTACCAAGAGACCCAGTACTTC. This rearrangement joins TRBV29-1 to TRBJ2-5; TRBD2 aligns across 9 bases. The CDR3 contains 15 residues. Germline CDR1 is SQVTM and CDR2 is ANQGSEA. J gave up 0 bases and V 4 bases, and 6 bases lay outside the gene matches.

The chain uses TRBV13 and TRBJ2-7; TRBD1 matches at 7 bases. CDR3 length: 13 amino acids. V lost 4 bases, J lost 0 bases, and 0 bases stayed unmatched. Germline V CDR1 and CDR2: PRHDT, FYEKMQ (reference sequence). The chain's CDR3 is CASSWDSSYEQYF. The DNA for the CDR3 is TGTGCCAGCAGCTGGGACAGCTCCTACGAGCAGTACTTC.

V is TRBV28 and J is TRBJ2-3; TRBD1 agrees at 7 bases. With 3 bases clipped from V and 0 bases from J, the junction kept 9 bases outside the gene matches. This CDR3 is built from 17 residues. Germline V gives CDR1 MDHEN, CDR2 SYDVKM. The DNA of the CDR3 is TGTGCCAGCAGTTTTAACCAGGGACAGTTAAGCACAGATACGCAGTATTTT. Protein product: CASSFNQGQLSTDTQYF.

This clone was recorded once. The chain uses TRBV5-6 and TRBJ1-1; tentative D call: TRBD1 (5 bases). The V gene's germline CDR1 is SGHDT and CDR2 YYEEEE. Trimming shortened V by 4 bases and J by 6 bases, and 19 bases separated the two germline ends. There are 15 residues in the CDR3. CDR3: CASSPIGGGLAEAFF. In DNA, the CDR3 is TGTGCCAGCAGCCCCATCGGGGGGGGGTTGGCTGAAGCTTTCTTT.

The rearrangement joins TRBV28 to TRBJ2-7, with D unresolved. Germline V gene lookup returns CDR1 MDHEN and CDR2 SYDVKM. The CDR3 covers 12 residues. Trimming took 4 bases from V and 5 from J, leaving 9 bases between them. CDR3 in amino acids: CASSSWPNEQYF. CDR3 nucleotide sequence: TGTGCCAGCAGTTCTTGGCCGAACGAGCAGTACTTC.

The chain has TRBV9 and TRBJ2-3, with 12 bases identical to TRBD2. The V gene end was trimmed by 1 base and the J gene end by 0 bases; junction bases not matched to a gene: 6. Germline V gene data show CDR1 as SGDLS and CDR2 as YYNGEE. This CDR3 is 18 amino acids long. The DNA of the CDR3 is TGTGCCAGCAGCGTAAGACTAGCGGGGGACGTTAGCACAGATACGCAGTATTTT. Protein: CASSVRLAGDVSTDTQYF.

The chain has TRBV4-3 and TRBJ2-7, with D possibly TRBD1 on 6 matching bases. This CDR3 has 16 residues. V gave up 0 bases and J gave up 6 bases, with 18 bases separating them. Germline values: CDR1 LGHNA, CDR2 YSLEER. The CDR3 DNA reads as TGCGCCAGCAGCCAAGAGCGGCAGGGGAATTCTAGCGAGCAGTACTTC. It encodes CASSQERQGNSSEQYF.

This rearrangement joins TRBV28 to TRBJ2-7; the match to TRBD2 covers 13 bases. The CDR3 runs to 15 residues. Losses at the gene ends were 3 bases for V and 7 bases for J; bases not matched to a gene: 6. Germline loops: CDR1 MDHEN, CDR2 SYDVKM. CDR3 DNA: TGTGCCAGCAGTTTCAGGACTAGCGGGAGAGGGGAGCAGTACTTC. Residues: CASSFRTSGRGEQYF.

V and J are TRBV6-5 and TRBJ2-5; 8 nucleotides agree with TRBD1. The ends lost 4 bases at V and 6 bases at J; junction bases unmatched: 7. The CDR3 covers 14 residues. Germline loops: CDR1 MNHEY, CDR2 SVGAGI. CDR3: CASSFGQGLKTQYF. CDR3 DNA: TGTGCCAGCAGTTTCGGACAGGGATTAAAGACCCAGTACTTC.

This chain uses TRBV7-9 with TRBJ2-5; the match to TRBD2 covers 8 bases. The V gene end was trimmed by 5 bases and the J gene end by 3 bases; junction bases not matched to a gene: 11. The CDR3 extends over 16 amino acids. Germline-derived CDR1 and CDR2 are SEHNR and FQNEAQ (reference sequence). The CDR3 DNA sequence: TGTGCCAGCAGCATACCCCAGCGGGAGCGGGAAGAGACCCAGTACTTC. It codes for CASSIPQREREETQYF.

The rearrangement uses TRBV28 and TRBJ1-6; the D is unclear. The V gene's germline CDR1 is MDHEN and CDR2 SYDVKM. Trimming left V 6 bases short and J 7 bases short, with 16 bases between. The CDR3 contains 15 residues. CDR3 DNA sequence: TGTGCCAGCAGGGAGTCTCCGTGGAGGAATTCACCCCTCCACTTT. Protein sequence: CASRESPWRNSPLHF. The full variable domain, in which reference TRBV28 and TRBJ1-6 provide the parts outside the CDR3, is DVKVTQSSRYLVKRTGEKVFLECVQDMDHENMFWYRQDPGLGLRLIYFSYDVKMKEKGDIPEGYSVSREKKERFSLILESASTNQTSMYLCASRESPWRNSPLHFGNGTRLTVT.

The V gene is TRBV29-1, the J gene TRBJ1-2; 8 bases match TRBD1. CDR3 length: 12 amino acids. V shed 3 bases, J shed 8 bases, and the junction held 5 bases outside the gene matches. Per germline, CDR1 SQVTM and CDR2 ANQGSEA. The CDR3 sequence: CSVDLQGDGYTF. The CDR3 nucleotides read TGCAGCGTTGACCTACAGGGGGACGGCTACACCTTC.

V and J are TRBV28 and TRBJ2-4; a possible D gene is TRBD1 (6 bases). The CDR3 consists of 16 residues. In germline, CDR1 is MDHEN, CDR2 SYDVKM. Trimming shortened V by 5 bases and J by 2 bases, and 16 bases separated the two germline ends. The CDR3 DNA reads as TGTGCCAGCAGTACCAGGCTGGACAGTTCCAAAAACATTCAGTACTTC. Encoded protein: CASSTRLDSSKNIQYF.